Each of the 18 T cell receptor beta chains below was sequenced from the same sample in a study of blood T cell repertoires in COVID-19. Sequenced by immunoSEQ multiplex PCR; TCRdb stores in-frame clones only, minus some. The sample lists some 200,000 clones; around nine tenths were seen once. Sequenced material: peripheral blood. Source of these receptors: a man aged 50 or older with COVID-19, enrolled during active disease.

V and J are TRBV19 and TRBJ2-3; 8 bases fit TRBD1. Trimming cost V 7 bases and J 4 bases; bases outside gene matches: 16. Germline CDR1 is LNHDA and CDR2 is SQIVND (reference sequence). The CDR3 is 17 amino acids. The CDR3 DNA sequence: TGTGCCAGTACACCCCATCTTGGACAGGGAATGGCAGATACGCAGTATTTT. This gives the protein CASTPHLGQGMADTQYF. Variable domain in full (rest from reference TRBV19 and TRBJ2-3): DGGITQSPKYLFRKEGQNVTLSCEQNLNHDAMYWYRQDPGQGLRLIYYSQIVNDFQKGDIAEGYSVSREKKESFPLTVTSAQKNPTAFYLCASTPHLGQGMADTQYFGPGTRLTVL.

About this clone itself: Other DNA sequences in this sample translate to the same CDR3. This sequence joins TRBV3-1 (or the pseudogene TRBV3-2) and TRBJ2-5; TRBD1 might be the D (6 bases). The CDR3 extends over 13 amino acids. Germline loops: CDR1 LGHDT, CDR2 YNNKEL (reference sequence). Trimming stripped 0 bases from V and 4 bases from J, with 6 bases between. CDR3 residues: CASSQDRGETQYF. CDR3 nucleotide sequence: TGTGCCAGCAGCCAAGACAGGGGAGAGACCCAGTACTTC.

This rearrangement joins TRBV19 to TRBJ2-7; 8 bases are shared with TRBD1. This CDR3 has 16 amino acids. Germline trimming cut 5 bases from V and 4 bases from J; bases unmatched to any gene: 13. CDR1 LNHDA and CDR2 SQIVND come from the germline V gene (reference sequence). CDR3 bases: TGTGCCAGTAGTCCACCCCCGGGACAGGACATGTACGAGCAGTACTTC. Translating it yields CASSPPPGQDMYEQYF. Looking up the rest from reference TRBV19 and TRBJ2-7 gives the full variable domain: DGGITQSPKYLFRKEGQNVTLSCEQNLNHDAMYWYRQDPGQGLRLIYYSQIVNDFQKGDIAEGYSVSREKKESFPLTVTSAQKNPTAFYLCASSPPPGQDMYEQYFGPGTRLTVT.

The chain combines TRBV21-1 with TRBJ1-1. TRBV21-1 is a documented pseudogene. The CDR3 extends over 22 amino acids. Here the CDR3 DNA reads TGTGCCAGCAGCAATGTTTGCCGAGGAGGTCAGCTGGTGGTTCCGCTGGACACTGAAGCTTTCTTT. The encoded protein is CASSNVCRGGQLVVPLDTEAFF.

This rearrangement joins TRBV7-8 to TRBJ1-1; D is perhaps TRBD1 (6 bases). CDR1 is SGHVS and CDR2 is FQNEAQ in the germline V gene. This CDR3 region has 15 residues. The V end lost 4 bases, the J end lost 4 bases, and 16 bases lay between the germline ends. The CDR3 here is CASSWGGRSLTEAFF. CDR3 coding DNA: TGTGCCAGCAGCTGGGGGGGCAGGTCGCTCACTGAAGCTTTCTTT.

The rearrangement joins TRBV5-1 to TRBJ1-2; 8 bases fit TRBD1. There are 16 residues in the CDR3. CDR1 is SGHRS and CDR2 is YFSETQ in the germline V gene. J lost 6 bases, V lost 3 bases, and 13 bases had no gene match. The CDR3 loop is CASSSTRTGNGHGYTF. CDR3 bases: TGCGCCAGCAGCTCAACCCGGACAGGGAACGGGCATGGCTACACCTTC.

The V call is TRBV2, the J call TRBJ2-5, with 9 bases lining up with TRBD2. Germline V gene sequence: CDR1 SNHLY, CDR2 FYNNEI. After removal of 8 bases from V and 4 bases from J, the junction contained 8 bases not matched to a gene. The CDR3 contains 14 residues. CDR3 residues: CASEVAGGPETQYF. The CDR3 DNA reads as TGTGCCAGCGAAGTGGCGGGAGGGCCAGAGACCCAGTACTTC.

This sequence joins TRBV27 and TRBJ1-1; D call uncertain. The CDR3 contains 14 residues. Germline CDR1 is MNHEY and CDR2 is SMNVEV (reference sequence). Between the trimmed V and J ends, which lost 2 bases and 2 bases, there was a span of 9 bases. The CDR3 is CASSLRRLNTEAFF. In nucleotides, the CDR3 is TGTGCCAGCAGTTTACGTCGTCTAAACACTGAAGCTTTCTTT.

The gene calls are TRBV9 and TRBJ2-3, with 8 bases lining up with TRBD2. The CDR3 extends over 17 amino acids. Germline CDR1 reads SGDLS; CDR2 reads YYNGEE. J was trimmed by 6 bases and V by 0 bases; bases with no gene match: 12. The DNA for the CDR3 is TGTGCCAGCAGCGTAGATCCCCTGGGACTAGTAACGGATACGCAGTATTTT. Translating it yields CASSVDPLGLVTDTQYF.

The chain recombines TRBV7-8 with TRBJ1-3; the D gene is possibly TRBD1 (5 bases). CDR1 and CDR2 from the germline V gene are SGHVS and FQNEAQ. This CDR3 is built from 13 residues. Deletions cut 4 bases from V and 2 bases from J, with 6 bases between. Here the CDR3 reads CASSWTPGNTIYF. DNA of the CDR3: TGTGCCAGCAGCTGGACACCTGGAAACACCATATATTTT.

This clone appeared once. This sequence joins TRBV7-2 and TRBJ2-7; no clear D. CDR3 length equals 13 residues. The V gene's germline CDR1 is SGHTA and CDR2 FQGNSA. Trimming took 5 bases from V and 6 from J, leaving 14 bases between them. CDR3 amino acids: CASSTSSLPEQYF. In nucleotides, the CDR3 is TGTGCCAGCAGCACGAGTTCTCTGCCCGAGCAGTACTTC.

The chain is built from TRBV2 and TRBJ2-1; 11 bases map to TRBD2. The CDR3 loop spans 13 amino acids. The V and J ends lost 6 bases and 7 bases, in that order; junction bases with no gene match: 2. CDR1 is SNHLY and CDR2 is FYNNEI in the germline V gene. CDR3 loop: CASRGLAENEQFF. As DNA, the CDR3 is TGTGCCAGCAGGGGACTAGCGGAGAATGAGCAGTTCTTC.

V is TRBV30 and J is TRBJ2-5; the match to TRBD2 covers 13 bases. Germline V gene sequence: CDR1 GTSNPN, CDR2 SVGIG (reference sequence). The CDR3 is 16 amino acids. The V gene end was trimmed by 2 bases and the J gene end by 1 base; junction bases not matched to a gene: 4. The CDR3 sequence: CAWSTGLAGPQETQYF. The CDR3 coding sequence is TGTGCCTGGAGTACGGGACTAGCGGGACCCCAAGAGACCCAGTACTTC.

The CDR3, as DNA: TGTGCCATCAGTGAGTCTTGGGGCAGCGTGGTCGGGGAGCTGTTTTTT. Translation: CAISESWGSVVGELFF. This sequence joins TRBV10-3 and TRBJ2-2, with D perhaps TRBD1 (5 bases). Trimming took 0 bases from V and 7 from J, leaving 15 bases between them. The CDR3 is made up of 16 amino acids. The germline gives CDR1 ENHRY, CDR2 SYGVKD.

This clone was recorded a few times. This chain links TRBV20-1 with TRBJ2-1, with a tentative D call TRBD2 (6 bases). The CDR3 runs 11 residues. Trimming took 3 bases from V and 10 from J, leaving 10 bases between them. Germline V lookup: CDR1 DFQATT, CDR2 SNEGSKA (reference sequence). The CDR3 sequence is CSASTGSEQFF. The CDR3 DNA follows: TGCAGTGCTAGTACCGGGAGCGAGCAGTTCTTC.

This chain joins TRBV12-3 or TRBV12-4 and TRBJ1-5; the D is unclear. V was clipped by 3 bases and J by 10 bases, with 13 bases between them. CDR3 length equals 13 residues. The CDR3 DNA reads TGTGCCAGCAGTTTGAGGGAAGCGGAACCCCAGCATTTT. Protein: CASSLREAEPQHF.

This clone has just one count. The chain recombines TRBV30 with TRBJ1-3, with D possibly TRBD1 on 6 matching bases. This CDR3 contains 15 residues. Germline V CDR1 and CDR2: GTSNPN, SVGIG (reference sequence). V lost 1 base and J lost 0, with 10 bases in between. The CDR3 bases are TGTGCCTGGAGTGAGACAGGTTCCTCTGGAAACACCATATATTTT. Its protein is CAWSETGSSGNTIYF.

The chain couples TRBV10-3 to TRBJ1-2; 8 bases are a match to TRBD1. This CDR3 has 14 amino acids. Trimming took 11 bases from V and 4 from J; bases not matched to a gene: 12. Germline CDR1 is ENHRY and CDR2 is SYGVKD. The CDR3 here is CASAADREGYGYTF. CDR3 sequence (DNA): TGTGCCTCCGCGGCGGACAGGGAAGGCTATGGCTACACCTTC.